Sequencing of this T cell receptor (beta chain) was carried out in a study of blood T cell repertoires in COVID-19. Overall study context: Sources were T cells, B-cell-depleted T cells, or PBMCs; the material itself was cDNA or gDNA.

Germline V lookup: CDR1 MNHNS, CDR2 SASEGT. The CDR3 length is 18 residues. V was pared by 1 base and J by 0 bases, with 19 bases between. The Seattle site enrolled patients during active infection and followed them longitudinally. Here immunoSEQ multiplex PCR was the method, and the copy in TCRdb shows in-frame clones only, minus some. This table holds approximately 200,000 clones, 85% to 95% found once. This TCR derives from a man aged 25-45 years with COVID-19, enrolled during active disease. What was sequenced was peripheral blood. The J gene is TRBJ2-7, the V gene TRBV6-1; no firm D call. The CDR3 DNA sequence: TGTGCCAGCAGTGAAGACCCCCGTCCCTATTGGAGCTCCTACGAGCAGTACTTC. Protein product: CASSEDPRPYWSSYEQYF.